This TCR beta chain was sequenced in a study of blood T cell repertoires in COVID-19. Across the whole study: Donors in the United States, Italy and Spain gave samples during acute or convalescent COVID-19. PBMCs, B-cell-depleted T cells, or T cells provided the cDNA or gDNA that made up the material.

Germline V gene lookup returns CDR1 GTSNPN and CDR2 SVGIG (reference sequence). The CDR3 covers 16 residues. The V segment lost 4 bases and the J segment 4 bases; nucleotides outside the gene matches: 14. Source study methods: Quantification of nucleated cells was approximated via reference gene primer amplification. Profiled with immunoSEQ multiplex PCR; TCRdb holds only in-frame clones, not every one. Clone size and V and J calls were adopted from that table, with D and trimming inferred from the DNA. The sample holds some 140,000 clones; 70% to 85% are singletons and the top ten take 25% to 35%. The source material was peripheral blood. This chain links TRBV30 with TRBJ1-2, with 8 bases fitting TRBD1. The TCR sequence derives from a woman aged 60-70 years with acute or convalescent COVID-19. CDR3 nucleotides: TGTGCCTGGAACCCAGGGGGCGCGTCGTCGAGCTATGGCTACACCTTC. It encodes CAWNPGGASSSYGYTF.